Following are 20 T cell receptor beta chains from one sample sequenced in a study of blood T cell repertoires in COVID-19. The data were produced by immunoSEQ multiplex PCR, yet TCRdb's version contains in-frame clones alone and is incomplete. The data contain around 500,000 clones, 80% to 90% of them singletons. Sequencing was done on a sample of peripheral blood. The source is a human donor in a cohort sampled during active COVID-19.

This clone was found once. The gene calls are TRBV7-9 and TRBJ2-3; 11 bases map to TRBD2. The CDR3 is made up of 16 amino acids. The V segment lost 5 bases and the J segment 6 bases; nucleotides outside the gene matches: 10. Looked up from germline, CDR1 is SEHNR and CDR2 is FQNEAQ (reference sequence). The CDR3 DNA is TGTGCCAGCAGCATCTCCAGGACTAGCGGGCAGGATACGCAGTATTTT. It yields the protein CASSISRTSGQDTQYF.

The V and J genes are TRBV6-5 and TRBJ2-1, with 9 bases matching TRBD2. The V and J ends lost 3 bases and 10 bases, in that order; junction bases with no gene match: 10. The V gene's germline CDR1 is MNHEY and CDR2 SVGAGI. This CDR3 is built from 15 residues. The CDR3 protein is CASSYWREGMEEQFF. The CDR3 DNA follows: TGTGCCAGCAGTTATTGGCGGGAGGGCATGGAGGAGCAGTTCTTC.

The chain carries TRBV12-3 or TRBV12-4 and TRBJ1-1; the D gene is possibly TRBD1 (6 bases). Trimming took off 3 bases at V and 8 bases at J, with 10 bases between the two ends. This CDR3 has 12 amino acids. The CDR3 DNA reads as TGTGCCAGCAGTTTTCCTACAGGGGAAGCTTTCTTT. This gives the protein CASSFPTGEAFF.

V usage is TRBV28 and J usage is TRBJ1-2, with D tentatively TRBD1 (5 bases). The germline CDR1 and CDR2 sequences are MDHEN and SYDVKM. Trimming left V 3 bases short and J 5 bases short, with 22 bases between. The length of the CDR3 is 17 residues. CDR3 sequence: CASSLSRASGVRYGYTF. In nucleotides, the CDR3 is TGTGCCAGCAGTTTGAGCAGGGCCAGTGGCGTTAGGTATGGCTACACCTTC.

V usage is TRBV19 and J usage is TRBJ1-1; the D is unclear. This CDR3 is 13 amino acids long. The germline gives CDR1 LNHDA, CDR2 SQIVND (reference sequence). V dropped 7 bases and J dropped 3 bases, with 12 bases sitting between them. The chain's CDR3 is CASKIREDTEAFF. The CDR3 DNA is TGTGCCAGTAAAATTAGGGAGGACACTGAAGCTTTCTTT.

The chain uses TRBV6-5 and TRBJ1-1, with D possibly TRBD1 on 5 matching bases. V lost 8 bases, J lost 0 bases, and 10 bases lay in between. The CDR3 runs 13 residues. Germline V lookup: CDR1 MNHEY, CDR2 SVGAGI. CDR3 DNA sequence: TGTGCCAGCTCCCGACAGTTGAACACTGAAGCTTTCTTT. This encodes CASSRQLNTEAFF.

The J gene is TRBJ2-1, the V gene TRBV19; TRBD2 agrees at 9 bases. The trim removed 4 bases at V and 2 bases at J, leaving 6 bases unmatched. CDR1 and CDR2 from the germline V gene are LNHDA and SQIVND (reference sequence). The length of the CDR3 is 16 residues. CDR3 sequence: CASSKTSGQAYNEQFF. The CDR3 region has the DNA TGTGCCAGTAGTAAAACTAGCGGGCAGGCCTACAATGAGCAGTTCTTC. Using reference TRBV19 and TRBJ2-1 for the parts outside the CDR3, the full variable domain is DGGITQSPKYLFRKEGQNVTLSCEQNLNHDAMYWYRQDPGQGLRLIYYSQIVNDFQKGDIAEGYSVSREKKESFPLTVTSAQKNPTAFYLCASSKTSGQAYNEQFFGPGTRLTVL.

In nucleotides, the CDR3 is TGCGCCAGCAGCTTTCAACAGGGGGCTTACGAGCAGTACTTC. Translation gives CASSFQQGAYEQYF. The rearrangement joins TRBV5-1 to TRBJ2-7, with 9 bases aligning to TRBD1. CDR3 length: 14 residues. Looked up from germline, CDR1 is SGHRS and CDR2 is YFSETQ. The trim removed 2 bases at V and 4 bases at J, leaving 4 bases unmatched.

This sequence joins TRBV6-5 and TRBJ2-1; possible D gene TRBD1, 6 bases. Germline values: CDR1 MNHEY, CDR2 SVGAGI. The CDR3 covers 13 residues. Trimming took 10 bases from V and 0 from J, leaving 10 bases between them. The CDR3 region is CATKGVSYNEQFF. The CDR3 DNA follows: TGTGCCACCAAGGGGGTCTCCTACAATGAGCAGTTCTTC.

V usage is TRBV19 and J usage is TRBJ2-5; 11 nucleotides agree with TRBD2. With V trimmed by 3 bases and J by 1 base, 7 bases remained unmatched. CDR1 is LNHDA, CDR2 SQIVND, per germline (reference sequence). CDR3 length: 17 residues. The CDR3 is CASSILWTSGPQETQYF. The CDR3 bases are TGTGCCAGTAGTATTTTGTGGACTAGCGGGCCCCAAGAGACCCAGTACTTC. Together with reference TRBV19 and TRBJ2-5, the CDR3 gives the full variable domain: DGGITQSPKYLFRKEGQNVTLSCEQNLNHDAMYWYRQDPGQGLRLIYYSQIVNDFQKGDIAEGYSVSREKKESFPLTVTSAQKNPTAFYLCASSILWTSGPQETQYFGPGTRLLVL.

V and J are TRBV7-3 and TRBJ2-7; 9 nucleotides align to TRBD2. The germline gives CDR1 SGHTA, CDR2 FQGTGA. This CDR3 spans 14 amino acids. The junction had 5 bases not matched to a gene; V was cut back by 3 bases and J by 5 bases. CDR3 DNA: TGTGCCAGCAGCTTTGCGGGAGGGCTCGACGAGCAGTACTTC. Translation gives CASSFAGGLDEQYF.

This rearrangement joins TRBV19 to TRBJ2-5, with 9 bases identical to TRBD1. Germline V lookup: CDR1 LNHDA, CDR2 SQIVND (reference sequence). With V trimmed by 4 bases and J by 2 bases, 2 bases remained unmatched. CDR3 length: 14 residues. CDR3 residues: CASSTDRGQETQYF. CDR3 DNA: TGTGCCAGTAGTACAGACAGGGGGCAAGAGACCCAGTACTTC.

V usage is TRBV4-1 and J usage is TRBJ2-3; 7 bases agree with TRBD2. Trimming took 4 bases from V and 4 from J; bases not matched to a gene: 5. This CDR3 region has 14 residues. The germline gives CDR1 MGHRA, CDR2 YSYEKL. The CDR3 DNA is TGCGCCAGCAGCCCGAGCCGGGGGGCAGATACGCAGTATTTT. This gives the protein CASSPSRGADTQYF.

The chain couples TRBV6-5 to TRBJ1-1; tentative D call: TRBD1 (6 bases). V gave up 6 bases and J gave up 8 bases, with 19 bases separating them. Germline CDR1 is MNHEY and CDR2 is SVGAGI. The CDR3 spans 14 residues. Here the CDR3 reads CASSFALVGTEAFF. DNA of the CDR3: TGTGCCAGCAGCTTCGCGCTCGTAGGGACAGAAGCTTTCTTT.

V usage is TRBV5-1 and J usage is TRBJ1-2; D not certain. CDR1 and CDR2 from the germline V gene are SGHRS and YFSETQ. The germline V and J ends were trimmed by 0 bases and 5 bases, with 11 bases remaining between them. This CDR3 region has 14 residues. DNA for the CDR3: TGCGCCAGCAGCTTGGGGATGGAGGGTTATGGCTACACCTTC. It specifies CASSLGMEGYGYTF.

This chain uses TRBV2 with TRBJ1-4, with a weak D call TRBD1 (6 bases). There are 14 residues in the CDR3. Germline V gene lookup returns CDR1 SNHLY and CDR2 FYNNEI. V lost 5 bases, J lost 8 bases, and 15 bases lay in between. The CDR3 loop reads CASSKPGGGEKLFF. The CDR3 nucleotides are TGTGCCAGCAGTAAACCGGGAGGGGGAGAAAAACTGTTTTTT.

V usage is TRBV12-3 or TRBV12-4 and J usage is TRBJ2-3, with D maybe TRBD2 (5 bases). V was clipped by 7 bases and J by 2 bases, with 10 bases between them. The CDR3 covers 13 residues. CDR3 DNA: TGTGCCAGCACGGGGTCCCTCACAGATACGCAGTATTTT. As protein: CASTGSLTDTQYF.

V and J are TRBV19 and TRBJ2-2, with TRBD1 matching 7 bases. V trimming: 4 bases; J trimming: 4 bases; junction bases outside the gene matches: 3. Germline V CDR1 and CDR2: LNHDA, SQIVND (reference sequence). There are 14 residues in the CDR3. The CDR3 DNA follows: TGTGCCAGTAGTACCTACAGGGGCACCGGGGAGCTGTTTTTT. As protein: CASSTYRGTGELFF.

The chain employs TRBV21-1 and TRBJ2-7; TRBD1 is the table's D call, not checked against the DNA. TRBV21-1 is classified as a pseudogene. The CDR3 extends over 15 amino acids. CDR3 protein: CASSKPDRATYEQYF. The CDR3 DNA is TGTGCCAGCAGCAAACCGGACAGGGCTACCTACGAGCAGTACTTC.

This sequence joins TRBV9 and TRBJ2-5; D perhaps matches TRBD2 (5 bases). The CDR3 runs 16 residues. V was clipped by 0 bases and J by 2 bases, with 14 bases between them. Germline assignment: CDR1 SGDLS and CDR2 YYNGEE. The CDR3 DNA reads TGTGCCAGCAGCGTAGGGCCGGGGATACGGCAAGAGACCCAGTACTTC. Translation: CASSVGPGIRQETQYF.